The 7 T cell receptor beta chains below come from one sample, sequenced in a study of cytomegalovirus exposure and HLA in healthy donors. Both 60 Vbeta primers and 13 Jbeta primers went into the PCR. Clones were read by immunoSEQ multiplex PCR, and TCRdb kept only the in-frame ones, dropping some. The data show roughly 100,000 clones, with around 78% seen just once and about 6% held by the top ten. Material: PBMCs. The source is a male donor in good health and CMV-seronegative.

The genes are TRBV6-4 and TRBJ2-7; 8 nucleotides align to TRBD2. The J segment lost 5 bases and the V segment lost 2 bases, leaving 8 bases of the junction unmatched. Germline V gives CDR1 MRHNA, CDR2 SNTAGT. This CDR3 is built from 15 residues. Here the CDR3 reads CASSDTAGGRDEQYF. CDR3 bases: TGTGCCAGCAGTGACACTGCGGGAGGCCGGGACGAGCAGTACTTC.

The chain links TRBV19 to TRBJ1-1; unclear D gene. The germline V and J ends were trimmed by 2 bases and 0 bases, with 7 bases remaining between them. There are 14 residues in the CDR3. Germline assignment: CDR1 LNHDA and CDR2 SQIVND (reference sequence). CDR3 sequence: CASSITDMNTEAFF. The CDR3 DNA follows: TGTGCCAGTAGTATAACAGATATGAACACTGAAGCTTTCTTT.

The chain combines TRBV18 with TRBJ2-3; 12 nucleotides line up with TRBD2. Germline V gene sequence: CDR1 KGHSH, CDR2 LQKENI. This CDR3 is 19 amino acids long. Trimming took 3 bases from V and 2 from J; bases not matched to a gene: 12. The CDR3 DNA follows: TGTGCCAGCTCACCCTCTCAGCTAGCGGGAGGGCCTAACACAGATACGCAGTATTTT. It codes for CASSPSQLAGGPNTDTQYF.

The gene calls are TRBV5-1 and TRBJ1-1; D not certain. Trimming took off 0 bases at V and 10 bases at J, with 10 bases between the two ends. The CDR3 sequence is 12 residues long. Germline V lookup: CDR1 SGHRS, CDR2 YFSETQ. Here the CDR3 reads CASSLDEGLAFF. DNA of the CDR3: TGCGCCAGCAGCTTGGATGAGGGTTTAGCTTTCTTT.

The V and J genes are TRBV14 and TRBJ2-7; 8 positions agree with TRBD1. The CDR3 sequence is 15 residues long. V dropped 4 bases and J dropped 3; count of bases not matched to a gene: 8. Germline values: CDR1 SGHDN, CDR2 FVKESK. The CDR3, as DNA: TGTGCCAGCAGCCCTACCGGGACAGGTGTCTACGAGCAGTACTTC. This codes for CASSPTGTGVYEQYF.

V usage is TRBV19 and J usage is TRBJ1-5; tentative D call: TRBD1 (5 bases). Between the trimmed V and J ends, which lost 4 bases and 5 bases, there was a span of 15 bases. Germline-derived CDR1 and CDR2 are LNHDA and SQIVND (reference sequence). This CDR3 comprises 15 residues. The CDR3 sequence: CASSTVNLGDQPQHF. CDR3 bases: TGTGCCAGTAGTACCGTGAACCTAGGGGATCAGCCCCAGCATTTT. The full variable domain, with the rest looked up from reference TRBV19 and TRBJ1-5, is DGGITQSPKYLFRKEGQNVTLSCEQNLNHDAMYWYRQDPGQGLRLIYYSQIVNDFQKGDIAEGYSVSREKKESFPLTVTSAQKNPTAFYLCASSTVNLGDQPQHFGDGTRLSIL.

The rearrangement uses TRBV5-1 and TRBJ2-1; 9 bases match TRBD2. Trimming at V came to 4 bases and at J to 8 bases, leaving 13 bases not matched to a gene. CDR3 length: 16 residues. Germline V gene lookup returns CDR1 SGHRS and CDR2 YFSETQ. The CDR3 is CASSGAVAGASYEQFF. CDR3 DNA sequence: TGCGCCAGCAGCGGAGCGGTAGCGGGAGCCTCTTATGAGCAGTTCTTC.